These 9 T cell receptor beta chains were all obtained from the same sample, sequenced in a study of T cells after yellow fever vaccination. TCRdb ran MiXCR on the 5' RACE reads and lists one entry per CDR3 protein. Counted here are 500,000 to 650,000 distinct CDR3 sequences, 17% occurring once; the ten biggest clones make up approximately 15%. Sequencing used PBMCs, obtained roughly 5 days after the first yellow fever vaccination. These receptors were obtained from a man aged 18 to 29 who received the YFV17D yellow fever vaccine.

This clonotype came up a few times. This rearrangement joins TRBV5-1 to TRBJ2-1, with 12 bases fitting TRBD2. Trimming at V came to 7 bases and at J to 10 bases, leaving 9 bases not matched to a gene. CDR3 length: 14 residues. Germline V gene sequence: CDR1 SGHRS, CDR2 YFSETQ. The CDR3 region is CASGPSGGAGEQFF. The CDR3 DNA sequence: TGCGCCAGCGGACCTAGCGGGGGGGCCGGGGAGCAGTTCTTC.

This chain uses TRBV12-3 or TRBV12-4 with TRBJ1-3; D might be TRBD1 (6 bases). V dropped 10 bases and J dropped 4 bases, with 14 bases sitting between them. The CDR3 has 13 residues. The DNA for the CDR3 is TGTGCCACGAAACAGGGATCAGGAAACACCATATATTTT. This sequence encodes CATKQGSGNTIYF.

This clonotype was found a few times. The V gene is TRBV5-1, the J gene TRBJ2-1; the match to TRBD2 covers 11 bases. V was pared by 4 bases and J by 10 bases, with 10 bases of the junction left unmatched. Germline V lookup: CDR1 SGHRS, CDR2 YFSETQ. CDR3 size: 15 residues. The CDR3 coding sequence is TGCGCCAGCAGCCCTCTAGCGGGGGGCTCACAGGAGCAGTTCTTC. Translating it yields CASSPLAGGSQEQFF.

This clonotype was seen a few times. J is TRBJ1-3 and V is TRBV5-1; TRBD1 aligns across 7 bases. Germline loops: CDR1 SGHRS, CDR2 YFSETQ. This CDR3 is built from 14 residues. V lost 0 bases and J lost 8; bases outside the gene matches: 5. The CDR3 loop reads CASSLGRGIDTIYF. CDR3 sequence (DNA): TGCGCCAGCAGCTTGGGCAGGGGGATCGACACCATATATTTT. Combining the CDR3 with reference TRBV5-1 and TRBJ1-3 gives the whole variable domain KAGVTQTPRYLIKTRGQQVTLSCSPISGHRSVSWYQQTPGQGLQFLFEYFSETQRNKGNFPGRFSGRQFSNSRSEMNVSTLELGDSALYLCASSLGRGIDTIYFGEGSWLTVV.

The chain carries TRBV18 and TRBJ1-4, with no clear D. CDR3 size: 14 residues. With 3 bases removed from V and 12 bases from J, the gap between germline ends came to 17 bases. From germline, CDR1 is KGHSH and CDR2 LQKENI. The CDR3 reads CASSPTGSTTQLFF. The DNA of the CDR3 is TGTGCCAGCTCACCGACGGGGAGTACAACGCAACTGTTTTTT.

V usage is TRBV24-1 and J usage is TRBJ2-3; maybe TRBD2 (5 bases). Trimming took 9 bases from V and 1 from J, leaving 10 bases between them. CDR1 is KGHDR, CDR2 SFDVKD, per germline. This CDR3 comprises 13 residues. In DNA form, the CDR3 reads TGTGCCACCGGCCGGGGAGGCACAGATACGCAGTATTTT. Translated: CATGRGGTDTQYF.

The V call is TRBV29-1, the J call TRBJ2-6, with D uncertain. This CDR3 contains 17 residues. From germline, CDR1 is SQVTM and CDR2 ANQGSEA. V dropped 0 bases and J dropped 4 bases, with 16 bases sitting between them. CDR3 sequence: CSVEDYRTTGGANVLTF. In nucleotides, the CDR3 is TGCAGCGTTGAAGATTATCGGACCACTGGAGGGGCCAACGTCCTGACTTTC.

V usage is TRBV4-2 and J usage is TRBJ1-5; 7 nucleotides agree with TRBD1. J lost 6 bases, V lost 0 bases, and 5 bases had no gene match. Germline CDR1 reads LGHNA; CDR2 reads YNFKEQ. This CDR3 contains 15 residues. The CDR3 DNA follows: TGTGCCAGCAGCCAAGATGCCAGGGGGGGTCAGCCCCAGCATTTT. Protein: CASSQDARGGQPQHF.

Only a few counts were recorded for this clonotype. V is TRBV11-2 and J is TRBJ2-7; possible D gene TRBD1, 5 bases. In germline, CDR1 is SGHAT, CDR2 FQNNGV. This CDR3 comprises 16 residues. The V end lost 1 base, the J end lost 1 base, and 14 bases lay between the germline ends. CDR3 in amino acids: CASSLGQRTPSYEQYF. DNA of the CDR3: TGTGCCAGCAGCTTAGGCCAGAGGACACCTTCCTACGAGCAGTACTTC.